This T cell receptor (beta chain) was profiled in a study of early T cells in non-severe SARS-CoV-2 infection. The wider study: The sequenced material was bulk RNA from unsorted whole blood, and its chains were unpaired.

Researchers tagged individual cDNA molecules with unique molecular identifiers. TCRdb processed the 5' RACE reads anew with MiXCR; each CDR3 protein has one entry. The sample consists of tens of thousands of distinct CDR3 sequences, around 12% of them appearing once. Sample: whole blood. The TCR originated in an adult who was a healthcare worker with PCR-confirmed SARS-CoV-2 infection or an uninfected control (not recorded which).

The CDR3 DNA reads TGTGCCAGCAGCTTAGTTGGGGTCTTCGAGACCCAGTACTTC. It encodes CASSLVGVFETQYF. This chain joins TRBV11-2 and TRBJ2-5; D not resolved. V dropped 1 base and J dropped 5 bases, with 11 bases sitting between them. Germline lookup yields CDR1 SGHAT and CDR2 FQNNGV. The length of the CDR3 is 14 residues.